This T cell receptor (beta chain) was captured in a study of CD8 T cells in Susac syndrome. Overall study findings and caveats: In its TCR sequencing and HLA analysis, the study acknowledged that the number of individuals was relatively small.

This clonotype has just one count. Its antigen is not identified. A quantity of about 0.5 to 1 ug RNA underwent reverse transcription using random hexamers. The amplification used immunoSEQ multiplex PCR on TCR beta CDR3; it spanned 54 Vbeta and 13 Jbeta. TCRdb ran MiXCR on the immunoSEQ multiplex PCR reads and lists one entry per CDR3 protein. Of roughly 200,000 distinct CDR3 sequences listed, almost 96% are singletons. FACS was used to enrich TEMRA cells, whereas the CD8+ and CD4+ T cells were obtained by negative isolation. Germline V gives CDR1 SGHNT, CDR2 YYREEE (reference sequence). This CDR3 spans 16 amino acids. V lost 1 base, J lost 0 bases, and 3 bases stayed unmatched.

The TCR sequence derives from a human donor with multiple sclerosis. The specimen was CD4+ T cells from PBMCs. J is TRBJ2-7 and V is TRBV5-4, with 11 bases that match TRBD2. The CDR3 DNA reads TGTGCCAGCAGCTTGACTAGCGGGGGCTTCTCCTACGAGCAGTACTTC. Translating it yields CASSLTSGGFSYEQYF.